This paragraph covers one T cell receptor (beta chain) sequence. Its binding antigen is unknown. An end of the junction differs from the germline gene, which may be a read error. The data were obtained in a study of OX40 agonist ivuxolimab in advanced cancers. Notes on the research overall: Ivuxolimab was a fully human IgG2 agonistic monoclonal antibody targeting the costimulatory receptor OX40 (CD134). Intravenous ivuxolimab was administered to patients every 2 weeks at six dose levels: 0.01, 0.1, 0.3, 1.5, 3 and 10 mg/kg. Of the approximately 54 patients in dose escalation, around 19 had hepatocellular carcinoma, some 15 had melanoma, 9 had renal cell carcinoma and 9 had head and neck cancer. In the dose-escalation cohort, around four fifths of patients were male, and the mean age was around 60 years, with a range of roughly 20 to 85. Prior anti-PD-1, anti-PD-L1 or anti-CTLA-4 therapy was permitted, and checkpoint inhibitors had been received by roughly 40% of dose-escalation patients. Partial responses occurred in three dose-escalation patients, of whom one had hepatocellular carcinoma and two had cutaneous melanoma. Peripheral TCRbeta sequencing was intended to test whether TCR sequence diversity was altered and clonal T-cell expansion was caused by ivuxolimab. The paper describes the monotherapy dose-escalation part (N of about 50 patients) of the phase I trial of ivuxolimab.

The germline V gene yields WSHSY for CDR1 and SAAADI for CDR2. The CDR3 runs 9 amino acids, cysteine and phenylalanine included. CDR3 DNA only is kept here, 27 bases in frame from base 1. To sequence the TCRbeta CDR3 region, genomic DNA was isolated from the sorted cells. The immunoSEQ Assay was used to sequence the TCRbeta CDR3 regions. TCRdb holds this immuneACCESS table with in-frame rearrangements only. Some clones are missing; in checked studies, unresolved V genes explain under half, and the rest has no known cause. The sample profile shows around 76,000 clones; about 94% of them were found once. The ten largest clones add up to 20% of the sample. Overall results and qualifications from the work: Low levels of normalized T-cell clonal expansion were also seen in some nonresponding patients. In the 0.1-3.0 mg/kg groups, partial responders had among the lowest normalized peripheral clonal expansion, particularly in CD8+ T cells. At doses from 0.1 to 3.0 mg/kg, clonal expansion was seen in both CD4+ and CD8+ blood T cells between baseline and week 6. The antigen specificity of the clonally expanded peripheral T cells was not determined. On average, CD8+ T cells showed more expanded clones than CD4+ T cells after ivuxolimab.

Patients with autoimmune disease history or receiving systemic immunosuppression were excluded from the trial. In every dose cohort, peripheral blood was drawn for TCR sequencing at baseline, cycle 4 day 1, and cycle 7 day 1. Samples came from an open-label, multicenter, first-in-human phase I dose-escalation trial of ivuxolimab. Adults with locally advanced or metastatic melanoma, renal cell, hepatocellular, or head and neck squamous cell carcinoma were enrolled in the trial. Before TCR sequencing, CD4+ T cells and CD8+ T cells from peripheral blood were sorted into separate populations. The sequence is built from TRBV10-2 and TRBJ1-1; tentative D gene TRBD1, with 6 bases matching. The source of this sequence is an adult with an advanced solid tumor such as melanoma, head and neck, liver or kidney cancer. The source material was CD4+ or CD8+ T cells sorted from blood, sampled in a trial of the OX40 agonist ivuxolimab. The DNA sequence is given as TGCGCCAGCGGGACATCTTTAAGCTTT. The translation is CASGTSLSF.